This T cell receptor (beta chain) was sequenced during a study of vaccination and CD4 T cells after COVID-19. The CDR3 is 16 amino acids. The germline CDR1 and CDR2 sequences are MNHNS and SASEGT. The trim removed 5 bases at V and 3 bases at J, leaving 10 bases unmatched. Sequence data for DNA of cultured CD4+ T cells were generated by the Oncomine TCR Beta short-read assay. It was from cultured CD4+ T cells that genomic DNA was extracted. In TCRdb, the PCR reads were re-called with MiXCR into one record per CDR3 protein. Here the sample spans some 21,000 distinct CDR3 sequences, approximately 40% being singletons. Remarks on this clonotype: Its antigen remains unidentified.

The treatment: roughly 10-day PBMC culture with coronavirus spike peptide pools or control peptides (ViraFEST assay). Days 3 and 7 saw half the medium replaced with fresh IL-2 medium. The sequenced sample was cultured CD4+ T cells from blood. The genes are TRBV6-1 and TRBJ1-3; TRBD1 matches at 7 bases. The origin of this receptor is a human donor with COVID-19. The CDR3: CASSRSPGGYGNTIYF. The CDR3 DNA reads as TGTGCCAGCAGTCGGTCTCCAGGGGGTTATGGAAACACCATATATTTT.